The 24 T cell receptor beta chains below were found in one sample sequenced in a study of CD8+ T cells in alopecia areata listed by TCRdb under 2018. Library creation used the immunoSEQ multiplex PCR assay. To provide template for TCR sequencing, every sample had RNA extracted and reverse transcribed into cDNA. TCRdb holds this immuneACCESS table with in-frame rearrangements only. Some clones are missing; in checked studies, unresolved V genes explain under half, and the rest has no known cause. A total of over 120,000 clones appear in this sample, around three fifths of them only once. Jointly, the top ten make up 6.4% of the sample. According to the study, the label for this sample's time point signals: baseline before oral tofacitinib. The source material was CD4+ T cells sorted from blood, sampled at week 0. These receptor sequences come from a human donor with alopecia areata.

This sequence joins TRBV30 and TRBJ2-1, with D maybe TRBD1 (6 bases). V was cut by 3 bases and J by 1 base, with 19 bases left in between. This CDR3 region has 17 residues. Germline V gives CDR1 GTSNPN, CDR2 SVGIG (reference sequence). The DNA of the CDR3 is TGTGCCTGGAGGGGGCGACAGGCCCTCCGGTCCTACAATGAGCAGTTCTTC. Its protein product is CAWRGRQALRSYNEQFF.

V usage is TRBV30 and J usage is TRBJ2-3; D unresolved. Germline CDR1 reads GTSNPN; CDR2 reads SVGIG (reference sequence). Trimming took 3 bases from V and 0 from J, leaving 10 bases between them. The CDR3 consists of 14 residues. CDR3 residues: CAWRRHPSTDTQYF. CDR3 sequence (DNA): TGTGCCTGGAGGCGGCACCCTAGCACAGATACGCAGTATTTT.

The chain uses TRBV30 and TRBJ2-2, with 10 bases identical to TRBD1. With V trimmed by 2 bases and J by 4 bases, 4 bases remained unmatched. The CDR3 contains 15 residues. Germline V lookup: CDR1 GTSNPN, CDR2 SVGIG (reference sequence). CDR3 sequence reads: CAWSRQGAGTGELFF. The CDR3 DNA sequence: TGTGCCTGGAGTCGACAGGGGGCGGGCACCGGGGAGCTGTTTTTT. Supplemented by reference TRBV30 and TRBJ2-2, the full variable domain reads SQTIHQWPATLVQPVGSPLSLECTVEGTSNPNLYWYRQAAGRGLQLLFYSVGIGQISSEVPQNLSASRPQDRQFILSSKKLLLSDSGFYLCAWSRQGAGTGELFFGEGSRLTVL.

The V call is TRBV29-1, the J call TRBJ2-5; TRBD1 matches 8 bases. Trimming took 6 bases from V and 4 from J; bases not matched to a gene: 10. This CDR3 spans 14 amino acids. Germline CDR1 and CDR2: SQVTM and ANQGSEA. Here the CDR3 DNA reads TGCAGCGTCCAGGGGGCGGCGGACCCAGAGACCCAGTACTTC. Protein product: CSVQGAADPETQYF.

CDR3 in amino acids: CASSPTKTAAQYF. The CDR3 DNA reads TGTGCCAGCAGCCCGACCAAGACCGCGGCGCAGTATTTT. The V call is TRBV7-2, the J call TRBJ2-3; D uncertain. The CDR3 has 13 residues. V lost 5 bases and J lost 10, with 16 bases in between. CDR1 and CDR2 (germline): SGHTA, FQGNSA.

The rearrangement uses TRBV7-9 and TRBJ2-5; D is unresolved. The V and J ends lost 7 bases and 5 bases respectively, with 8 bases between them. This CDR3 has 11 residues. In germline, CDR1 is SEHNR, CDR2 FQNEAQ (reference sequence). CDR3 DNA sequence: TGTGCCAGCACTTCGTCGGAGACCCAGTACTTC. This gives the protein CASTSSETQYF.

V gene TRBV25-1 combines with J gene TRBJ2-5; D unclear. From germline, CDR1 is MGHDK and CDR2 SYGVNS. Trimming shortened V by 7 bases and J by 4 bases, and 7 bases separated the two germline ends. The CDR3 totals 11 residues. The CDR3 loop is CASKRSETQYF. CDR3 coding DNA: TGTGCCAGCAAAAGGTCAGAGACCCAGTACTTC.

This clone was seen only a few times. The chain recombines TRBV4-3 with TRBJ1-1; D unresolved. V lost 0 bases and J lost 5, with 13 bases in between. The V gene's germline CDR1 is LGHNA and CDR2 YSLEER. CDR3 size: 15 residues. CDR3 protein: CASSQDTSGYTEAFF. In nucleotides, the CDR3 is TGCGCCAGCAGCCAAGATACCTCGGGGTATACTGAAGCTTTCTTT.

This chain joins TRBV30 and TRBJ1-1, with D hard to call. Germline assignment: CDR1 GTSNPN and CDR2 SVGIG (reference sequence). The CDR3 is 14 residues long. The V end lost 5 bases, the J end lost 1 base, and 14 bases lay between the germline ends. The chain's CDR3 is CAWRPGLKNTEAFF. In nucleotides, the CDR3 is TGTGCCTGGCGGCCTGGACTCAAGAACACTGAAGCTTTCTTT.

V and J are TRBV7-2 and TRBJ2-3; D is perhaps TRBD2 (6 bases). CDR1 is SGHTA and CDR2 is FQGNSA in the germline V gene. The CDR3 is made up of 12 amino acids. The V end was cut by 7 bases, the J end by 4 bases, with 9 bases between. The CDR3 protein is CASKTSPDTQYF. The CDR3 nucleotides read TGTGCCAGCAAAACTAGCCCAGATACGCAGTATTTT.

This clone has more than one count but fewer than ten. The CDR3 nucleotides read TGCGCCAGCAGTCTTGTGTACGCCCCGGTTAACGAGCAGTACTTC. The encoded protein is CASSLVYAPVNEQYF. The genes are TRBV5-1 and TRBJ2-7; D gene uncertain. The germline V gene has CDR1 SGHRS and CDR2 YFSETQ. V was pared by 5 bases and J by 5 bases, with 20 bases between. The CDR3 loop spans 15 amino acids. Together with reference TRBV5-1 and TRBJ2-7, the CDR3 gives the full variable domain: KAGVTQTPRYLIKTRGQQVTLSCSPISGHRSVSWYQQTPGQGLQFLFEYFSETQRNKGNFPGRFSGRQFSNSRSEMNVSTLELGDSALYLCASSLVYAPVNEQYFGPGTRLTVT.

The V call is TRBV5-1, the J call TRBJ2-7, with TRBD2 matching 7 bases. Trimming removed 3 bases from V and 3 bases from J; junction bases left unmatched: 6. CDR3 size: 14 residues. Germline V gene data show CDR1 as SGHRS and CDR2 as YFSETQ. The CDR3 spells CASSSRGVSYEQYF. CDR3 nucleotide sequence: TGCGCCAGCAGCTCCCGGGGGGTAAGCTACGAGCAGTACTTC.

The J gene is TRBJ2-3, the V gene TRBV2, with D perhaps TRBD1 (6 bases). V lost 3 bases and J lost 2, with 12 bases in between. This CDR3 has 15 residues. Germline V gives CDR1 SNHLY, CDR2 FYNNEI. CDR3 region: CASSEVTGHTDTQYF. In nucleotides, the CDR3 is TGTGCCAGCAGTGAGGTGACAGGCCACACAGATACGCAGTATTTT.

The chain recombines TRBV7-2 with TRBJ2-5; 8 bases line up with TRBD1. Germline V gene lookup returns CDR1 SGHTA and CDR2 FQGNSA. With V trimmed by 3 bases and J by 4 bases, 7 bases remained unmatched. This CDR3 region has 15 residues. This CDR3 is CASSFGGQGVETQYF. The CDR3 coding sequence is TGTGCCAGCAGCTTTGGCGGACAGGGAGTAGAGACCCAGTACTTC. The full variable domain, rest sourced from reference TRBV7-2 and TRBJ2-5, is GAGVSQSPSNKVTEKGKDVELRCDPISGHTALYWYRQSLGQGLEFLIYFQGNSAPDKSGLPSDRFSAERTGGSVSTLTIQRTQQEDSAVYLCASSFGGQGVETQYFGPGTRLLVL.

The table lists this clone with a few counts. The rearrangement links TRBV6-5 to TRBJ2-7; a possible D gene is TRBD1 (6 bases). Deletions cut 0 bases from V and 4 bases from J, with 7 bases between. CDR1 is MNHEY and CDR2 is SVGAGI in the germline V gene. This CDR3 region has 13 residues. The chain's CDR3 is CASSYSTGYEQYF. In nucleotides, the CDR3 is TGTGCCAGCAGTTACTCCACAGGGTACGAGCAGTACTTC.

CDR3 sequence reads: CSPRTATDTQYF. The DNA for the CDR3 is TGCAGCCCCCGTACAGCCACAGATACGCAGTATTTT. This chain connects TRBV29-1 to TRBJ2-3; D remains ambiguous. The CDR3 runs 12 residues. Trimming removed 8 bases at V and 2 bases at J, with 11 bases between. The germline CDR1 and CDR2 sequences are SQVTM and ANQGSEA.

This clone has only one observation. The J gene is TRBJ2-3, the V gene TRBV7-9; no clear D. There are 13 residues in the CDR3. Per the germline V gene, CDR1 is SEHNR and CDR2 is FQNEAQ (reference sequence). Trimming took off 3 bases at V and 4 bases at J, with 8 bases between the two ends. The CDR3 region has the DNA TGTGCCAGCAGCTTGGTCGGAGCAGATACGCAGTATTTT. Amino acids: CASSLVGADTQYF.

This clone was counted a few times. The chain employs TRBV10-3 and TRBJ2-3; D unresolved. The V end was cut by 4 bases, the J end by 6 bases, with 5 bases between. Germline assignment: CDR1 ENHRY and CDR2 SYGVKD. The CDR3 is made up of 11 amino acids. CDR3 nucleotides: TGTGCCATCAGTGCTTCTGATACGCAGTATTTT. Translating gives CAISASDTQYF.

This sequence joins TRBV5-1 and TRBJ2-7; a possible D gene is TRBD1 (6 bases). The V end lost 5 bases, the J end lost 2 bases, and 14 bases lay between the germline ends. This CDR3 has 14 amino acids. Germline V gene data show CDR1 as SGHRS and CDR2 as YFSETQ. The CDR3 nucleotides read TGCGCCAGCAGATTTAGGACAGCAACCTACGAGCAGTACTTC. Amino acid sequence: CASRFRTATYEQYF.

This chain connects TRBV10-3 to TRBJ2-5; 7 bases line up with TRBD1. Trimming removed 4 bases from V and 1 base from J; junction bases left unmatched: 12. The CDR3 extends over 17 amino acids. Looked up from germline, CDR1 is ENHRY and CDR2 is SYGVKD. The CDR3 reads CAISGGPGGIVQETQYF. DNA for the CDR3: TGTGCCATCAGTGGGGGACCAGGGGGTATTGTCCAAGAGACCCAGTACTTC.

The J gene is TRBJ1-2, the V gene TRBV4-2; D not resolved. CDR3 length equals 16 residues. Germline V gene data show CDR1 as LGHNA and CDR2 as YNFKEQ. V lost 2 bases, J lost 0 bases, and 13 bases lay in between. CDR3 nucleotide sequence: TGTGCCAGCAGCCAATCCCTCGCTTCCACTAACTATGGCTACACCTTC. This sequence encodes CASSQSLASTNYGYTF.

This clone was detected only a few times. The rearrangement uses TRBV5-4 and TRBJ2-7, with 9 bases that match TRBD1. CDR1 is SGHNT and CDR2 is YYREEE in the germline V gene (reference sequence). V shed 4 bases, J shed 5 bases, and the junction held 4 bases outside the gene matches. The length of the CDR3 is 13 residues. CDR3 region: CASSPGQGDEQYF. The CDR3 bases are TGTGCCAGCAGCCCGGGACAGGGTGACGAGCAGTACTTC.

In its sample, this clone was seen a few times. The chain links TRBV18 to TRBJ1-2; D is uncertain. Between the trimmed V and J ends, which lost 2 bases and 8 bases, there was a span of 12 bases. The CDR3 runs to 13 residues. In germline, CDR1 is KGHSH, CDR2 LQKENI. The CDR3 sequence is CASSPDGLRGYTF. CDR3 DNA sequence: TGTGCCAGCTCACCAGATGGACTACGGGGCTACACCTTC.

This clone was recorded a few times. The V and J genes are TRBV29-1 and TRBJ2-5; tentative D call: TRBD1 (6 bases). The CDR3 runs to 13 residues. V was shortened by 1 base and J by 4 bases, with 10 bases between the two germline ends. Per the germline V gene, CDR1 is SQVTM and CDR2 is ANQGSEA. CDR3 DNA: TGCAGCGTTGAAGTCACAGGGTTAGAGACCCAGTACTTC. Amino acid sequence: CSVEVTGLETQYF.